This is a list of T cell receptor beta chains from one sample in a study of CD8 T cells in Susac syndrome. TCRdb redid the calling of the immunoSEQ multiplex PCR reads with MiXCR, one entry per CDR3 protein. Of under 200,000 distinct CDR3 sequences detected, roughly 94% appear once; the ten largest clones hold around 0.16%. The source material was CD8+ T cells from PBMCs. The receptors originated from a human donor with Susac syndrome. Each CDR3 is given with its conserved first and last residue. Each record gives: clone size, D gene, J gene, V gene, CDR3 DNA, CDR3 protein. D genes are given only for firm matches. Where a row states a size, it is once, few, many or the class of an expanded clone; other rows omit it.

clone_size: -
d_call: TRBD2
j_call: TRBJ2-3
v_call: TRBV9
cdr3_nt: TGTGCCAGCAGCGTAGACGGTAGCGGGGGAGATACGCAGTATTTT
cdr3_aa: CASSVDGSGGDTQYF

clone_size: -
d_call: -
j_call: TRBJ1-1
v_call: TRBV20-1
cdr3_nt: TGCAGTGCTAGATTTGGGGGGCCGAACACTGAAGCTTTCTTT
cdr3_aa: CSARFGGPNTEAFF

clone_size: -
d_call: TRBD2
j_call: TRBJ2-3
v_call: TRBV9
cdr3_nt: TGTGCCAGCAGCTCAACTAGCGACAGCACAGATACGCAGTATTTT
cdr3_aa: CASSSTSDSTDTQYF

clone_size: -
d_call: TRBD2
j_call: TRBJ2-7
v_call: TRBV7-6
cdr3_nt: TGTGCCAGCAGCTTAGAAGTTGCACTAGCGGGGTCCTACGAGCAGTACTTC
cdr3_aa: CASSLEVALAGSYEQYF

clone_size: few
d_call: -
j_call: TRBJ2-5
v_call: TRBV7-9
cdr3_nt: TGTGCCAGCAGCTTGAACCAAGAGACCCAGTACTTC
cdr3_aa: CASSLNQETQYF

clone_size: -
d_call: TRBD2
j_call: TRBJ2-3
v_call: TRBV5-6
cdr3_nt: TGTGCCAGCAGCTTGGCCCTAGCGGGGCACACAGATACGCAGTATTTT
cdr3_aa: CASSLALAGHTDTQYF

clone_size: -
d_call: -
j_call: TRBJ2-7
v_call: TRBV27
cdr3_nt: TGTGCCAGCAGTTTTCAAGGAGGGGGTGAAGGAGAGCAGTACTTC
cdr3_aa: CASSFQGGGEGEQYF

clone_size: -
d_call: -
j_call: TRBJ2-3
v_call: TRBV9
cdr3_nt: TGTGCCAGCTCGGGGGCTAGCACAGATACGCAGTATTTT
cdr3_aa: CASSGASTDTQYF

clone_size: -
d_call: TRBD1
j_call: TRBJ1-5
v_call: TRBV11-1
cdr3_nt: TGTGCCAGCAGCATGGACAGGGGCCAGCCCCAGCATTTT
cdr3_aa: CASSMDRGQPQHF

clone_size: -
d_call: -
j_call: TRBJ1-5
v_call: TRBV3-1
cdr3_nt: TGTGCCAGCAGCCAAGAGGATCTCACAGGGAATCAGCCCCAGCATTTT
cdr3_aa: CASSQEDLTGNQPQHF

clone_size: -
d_call: -
j_call: TRBJ1-1
v_call: TRBV6-5
cdr3_nt: TGTGCCAGCAGTTACCGAAACACTGAAGCTTTCTTT
cdr3_aa: CASSYRNTEAFF

clone_size: -
d_call: -
j_call: TRBJ1-3
v_call: TRBV5-4
cdr3_nt: TGTGCCAGCAGCTCGCGGACGGAAGGAAACACCATATATTTT
cdr3_aa: CASSSRTEGNTIYF

clone_size: -
d_call: TRBD1
j_call: TRBJ1-1
v_call: TRBV3-1
cdr3_nt: TGTGCCAGCAGCCCCCGGGACAGGGAAGATAACACTGAAGCTTTCTTT
cdr3_aa: CASSPRDREDNTEAFF

clone_size: -
d_call: -
j_call: TRBJ2-5
v_call: TRBV13
cdr3_nt: TGTGCCAGCAGCTTAGAAGGCAGGGGAGAGACCCAGTACTTC
cdr3_aa: CASSLEGRGETQYF

clone_size: -
d_call: TRBD1
j_call: TRBJ2-1
v_call: TRBV27
cdr3_nt: TGTGCCAGCAAACGGGACAGTTCCTACAATGAGCAGTTCTTC
cdr3_aa: CASKRDSSYNEQFF

clone_size: -
d_call: -
j_call: TRBJ2-4
v_call: TRBV7-9
cdr3_nt: TGTGCCAGCAGCGCTAGCCTAGCCAAAAACATTCAGTACTTC
cdr3_aa: CASSASLAKNIQYF

clone_size: -
d_call: TRBD2
j_call: TRBJ2-2
v_call: TRBV12-3/TRBV12-4
cdr3_nt: TGTGCCAGCAGTTCTAGCGGGAGAACGCCAATCATAAAGGAGCTGTTTTTT
cdr3_aa: CASSSSGRTPIIKELFF

clone_size: -
d_call: TRBD2
j_call: TRBJ2-7
v_call: TRBV5-6
cdr3_nt: TGTGCCAGCAGCTTTCTCACTAGCGGAAGCTCCTACGAGCAGTACTTC
cdr3_aa: CASSFLTSGSSYEQYF

clone_size: once
d_call: TRBD1
j_call: TRBJ1-5
v_call: TRBV3-1
cdr3_nt: TGTGCCAGCAGCCGGGGACAGGCTGGCAATCAGCCCCAGCATTTT
cdr3_aa: CASSRGQAGNQPQHF

clone_size: -
d_call: TRBD2
j_call: TRBJ2-1
v_call: TRBV4-1
cdr3_nt: TGCGCCAGCAGCCGCCTTACTAGCGGGAGGGGCGAGCAGTTCTTC
cdr3_aa: CASSRLTSGRGEQFF

clone_size: -
d_call: -
j_call: TRBJ1-1
v_call: TRBV15
cdr3_nt: TGTGCCACCAGCAGGGACAAGATGATGAACACTGAAGCTTTCTTT
cdr3_aa: CATSRDKMMNTEAFF

clone_size: -
d_call: TRBD1
j_call: TRBJ2-7
v_call: TRBV28
cdr3_nt: TGTGCCAGCAGTTTGGTTCCAGGGGGCTACGAGCAGTACTTC
cdr3_aa: CASSLVPGGYEQYF

clone_size: -
d_call: -
j_call: TRBJ2-2
v_call: TRBV5-1
cdr3_nt: TGCGCCACATCACCTATCTTCACCGGGGAGCTGTTTTTT
cdr3_aa: CATSPIFTGELFF

clone_size: once
d_call: -
j_call: TRBJ2-3
v_call: TRBV7-3
cdr3_nt: TGTGCCAGCAGCCCCGGTTGGGTGAGCACAGATACGCAGTATTTT
cdr3_aa: CASSPGWVSTDTQYF

clone_size: -
d_call: -
j_call: TRBJ2-1
v_call: TRBV29-1
cdr3_nt: TGCAGCGGAACTCCCCTCTACAGGGACGGGCGCAATGAGCAGTTCTTC
cdr3_aa: CSGTPLYRDGRNEQFF

clone_size: -
d_call: TRBD1
j_call: TRBJ1-5
v_call: TRBV20-1
cdr3_nt: TGCAGTGCTGGGGGACAGGGGGCTGGGCAGCCCCAGCATTTT
cdr3_aa: CSAGGQGAGQPQHF